The 5 T cell receptor beta chains given below trace back to one sample, sequenced in a study of blood T cells in healthy people across ages. Through a sample-barcoded 5' primer and a J-beta primer mix, a second PCR was run for roughly 6 to 11 cycles. TCRdb fed the 5' RACE reads into MiXCR, producing one record per CDR3 protein. The data contain about 1.7 million distinct CDR3 sequences, roughly 27% of them seen just once; the ten biggest clones take up over 7%. The specimen was blood. All receptors come from a woman younger than 45 in good health.

This chain joins TRBV27 and TRBJ2-1; TRBD2 matches 13 bases. There are 17 residues in the CDR3. Trimming cost V 2 bases and J 7 bases; bases outside gene matches: 8. The germline V gene has CDR1 MNHEY and CDR2 SMNVEV (reference sequence). The chain's CDR3 is CASSLTATSGGWNEQFF. The CDR3, as DNA: TGTGCCAGCAGTTTAACAGCGACTAGCGGGGGGTGGAATGAGCAGTTCTTC.

CDR3 DNA: TGCGCCAGCAGCCAAGAATCTGCGATATACAATGAGCAGTTCTTC. As protein: CASSQESAIYNEQFF. The rearrangement uses TRBV4-3 and TRBJ2-1, with unresolved D. V lost 0 bases to trimming and J lost 4 bases, with 10 bases between them. CDR1 and CDR2 from the germline V gene are LGHNA and YSLEER. The CDR3 totals 15 residues.

This clonotype was found a few times. The CDR3 DNA reads as TGCAGTGCTAGTACAGGCGAGTTATTTCAAGAGACCCAGTACTTC. Translated, it gives CSASTGELFQETQYF. The chain combines TRBV20-1 with TRBJ2-5; D is perhaps TRBD1 (5 bases). The germline CDR1 and CDR2 sequences are DFQATT and SNEGSKA (reference sequence). This CDR3 has 15 residues. The V gene lost 3 bases and the J gene lost 2 bases, with 16 bases spanning the gap.

This clonotype has more than one count but fewer than ten. The J gene is TRBJ2-4, the V gene TRBV29-1, with TRBD2 matching over 8 bases. The end of the DNA is better explained by TRBJ2-7, so the J call may be wrong. Germline V lookup: CDR1 SQVTM, CDR2 ANQGSEA. The length of the CDR3 is 14 residues. CDR3 in amino acids: CSVHLTSAPYEQYF. DNA of the CDR3: TGCAGCGTGCACCTGACTAGCGCACCCTACGAGCAGTACTTC.

The chain carries TRBV7-2 and TRBJ1-5; 9 bases are shared with TRBD1. Germline CDR1 SGHTA, CDR2 FQGNSA. V lost 5 bases, J lost 4 bases, and 6 bases stayed unmatched. There are 15 residues in the CDR3. CDR3 nucleotide sequence: TGTGCCAGCAGCCCACAGGGGGCTTTAAATCAGCCCCAGCATTTT. Its translation: CASSPQGALNQPQHF.